This is a list of T cell receptor beta chains from one sample in a study of pediatric ulcerative colitis. The data were produced by immunoSEQ multiplex PCR, yet TCRdb's version contains in-frame clones alone and is incomplete. The sample contains fewer than 20,000 clones, under 75% of which appear only once. Material: gut tissue. The receptors were gathered from a boy aged 5-17 years with moderate ulcerative colitis. Each CDR3 is given without its conserved first and last residue. The order of the fields is J gene, V gene, CDR3 protein.

J: TRBJ1-5; V: TRBV12-5; CDR3: ASGYGFSNQPQH
J: TRBJ1-1; V: TRBV9; CDR3: ASSVEGQRDTEAF
J: TRBJ2-6; V: TRBV7-2; CDR3: ASSSPGRGAGANVLT
J: TRBJ2-1; V: TRBV11-3; CDR3: ASKISGTSNEQF
J: TRBJ2-5; V: TRBV7-9; CDR3: ASSLEAGRGPSETQY
J: TRBJ2-7; V: TRBV27; CDR3: ASSSPSAGGQEQY
J: TRBJ2-2; V: TRBV29-1; CDR3: SVGQGDDHGELF
J: TRBJ2-1; V: TRBV27; CDR3: ASSLFTGNGKF
J: TRBJ2-5; V: TRBV6-5; CDR3: ASSYLETQY
J: TRBJ2-7; V: TRBV7-2; CDR3: ASSLSGGTSDEQY
J: TRBJ2-7; V: TRBV28; CDR3: ASNHQGAKYEQY
J: TRBJ1-2; V: TRBV2; CDR3: ASSEGWDYGYT
J: TRBJ1-5; V: TRBV6-5; CDR3: ASRLETTSQPQH
J: TRBJ2-1; V: TRBV5-6; CDR3: ASSLPQSYNEQF
J: TRBJ2-5; V: TRBV7-2; CDR3: ASSSGGPQETQY
J: TRBJ2-7; V: TRBV7-9; CDR3: ASSLVGQRGLEQY
J: TRBJ1-2; V: TRBV10-3; CDR3: AISDLGGGSYGYT
J: TRBJ2-1; V: TRBV7-9; CDR3: ASSLRRGVFLMNEQF
J: TRBJ1-4; V: TRBV23-1; CDR3: ASSQQRGQGAEKLF
J: TRBJ2-7; V: TRBV18; CDR3: ASSLRYEQY
J: TRBJ2-7; V: TRBV5-4; CDR3: ASSLVHGGSPPYEQY
J: TRBJ1-2; V: TRBV5-1; CDR3: ASSLDGSYGYT
J: TRBJ1-6; V: TRBV7-6; CDR3: ASSLGERGLYNSPLH
J: TRBJ1-3; V: TRBV7-2; CDR3: ASSSPGAGFSGNTIY
J: TRBJ2-3; V: TRBV5-4; CDR3: ASSLKQQGSADTQY
J: TRBJ1-2; V: TRBV5-6; CDR3: ASSLQGAGGYT
J: TRBJ2-1; V: TRBV13; CDR3: ASSLRTSGGNEQF
J: TRBJ1-2; V: TRBV6-6; CDR3: ASSFNRDRGYGYT
J: TRBJ1-2; V: TRBV5-6; CDR3: ASSLIQDDGYT
J: TRBJ1-6; V: TRBV7-8; CDR3: ASGITAGSNSPLH
J: TRBJ1-2; V: TRBV29-1; CDR3: SVEETGGSRGYT
J: TRBJ2-5; V: TRBV6-5; CDR3: ASSYSPSGSEETQY
J: TRBJ2-3; V: TRBV5-1; CDR3: ASRRTLAGYTDTQY
J: TRBJ2-1; V: TRBV9; CDR3: ASSATTGTSGIRNEQF
J: TRBJ2-7; V: TRBV4-3; CDR3: ASSHSSGSYEQY
J: TRBJ2-1; V: TRBV27; CDR3: ASSERSPYNEQF
J: TRBJ1-1; V: TRBV18; CDR3: ATRGGMNTEAF
J: TRBJ2-3; V: TRBV19; CDR3: ASSIIKTSTDTQY
J: TRBJ2-7; V: TRBV5-6; CDR3: ASSLVSGYEY
J: TRBJ1-4; V: TRBV4-1; CDR3: ASSQATGTIEKLF
J: TRBJ1-3; V: TRBV2; CDR3: ASSDNGARGNTIY
J: TRBJ2-2; V: TRBV5-4; CDR3: ASSFPPTGTNTGELF
J: TRBJ2-1; V: TRBV5-1; CDR3: ASQTQWNEQF
J: TRBJ2-6; V: TRBV10-1; CDR3: ASSADGTSGANVLT
J: TRBJ2-5; V: TRBV9; CDR3: ASSEGLQETQY
J: TRBJ1-1; V: TRBV5-1; CDR3: ASSPRGGQGGIKEAF
J: TRBJ2-7; V: TRBV5-1; CDR3: ASNPGQGVYEQY
J: TRBJ2-2; V: TRBV4-1; CDR3: ATGLGIAGELF
J: TRBJ2-7; V: TRBV29-1; CDR3: SVSQGANYEQY
J: TRBJ2-7; V: TRBV27; CDR3: ASSSGQGTYEQY
J: TRBJ1-1; V: TRBV11-3; CDR3: ASSLAGISTEAF
J: TRBJ2-3; V: TRBV7-8; CDR3: ASSPGPITDTQY
J: TRBJ1-2; V: TRBV7-9; CDR3: ASSLGSEADGYT